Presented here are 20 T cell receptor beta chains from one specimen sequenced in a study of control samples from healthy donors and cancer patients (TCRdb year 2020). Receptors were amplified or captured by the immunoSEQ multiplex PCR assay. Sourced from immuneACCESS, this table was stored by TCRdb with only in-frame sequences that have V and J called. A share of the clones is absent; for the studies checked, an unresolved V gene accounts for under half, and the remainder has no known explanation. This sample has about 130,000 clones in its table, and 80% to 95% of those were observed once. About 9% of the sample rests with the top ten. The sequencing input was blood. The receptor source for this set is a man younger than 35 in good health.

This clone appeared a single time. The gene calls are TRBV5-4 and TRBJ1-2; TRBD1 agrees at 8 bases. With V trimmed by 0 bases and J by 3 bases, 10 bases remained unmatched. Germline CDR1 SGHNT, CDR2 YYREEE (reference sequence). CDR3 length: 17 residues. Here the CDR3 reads CASSLEGGRGLDYGYTF. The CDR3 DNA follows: TGTGCCAGCAGCTTGGAGGGGGGCAGGGGGCTTGACTATGGCTACACCTTC.

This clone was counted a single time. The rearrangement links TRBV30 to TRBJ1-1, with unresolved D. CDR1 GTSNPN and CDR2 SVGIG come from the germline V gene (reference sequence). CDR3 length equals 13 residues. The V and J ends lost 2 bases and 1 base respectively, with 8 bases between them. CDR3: CAWSFTRNTEAFF. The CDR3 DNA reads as TGTGCCTGGAGTTTCACACGGAACACTGAAGCTTTCTTT.

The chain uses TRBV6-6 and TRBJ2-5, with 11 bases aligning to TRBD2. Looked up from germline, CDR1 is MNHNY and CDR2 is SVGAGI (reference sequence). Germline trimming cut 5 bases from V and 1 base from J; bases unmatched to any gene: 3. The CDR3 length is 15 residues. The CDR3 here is CASSRTSGPQETQYF. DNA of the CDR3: TGTGCCAGCAGTAGGACTAGCGGGCCCCAAGAGACCCAGTACTTC.

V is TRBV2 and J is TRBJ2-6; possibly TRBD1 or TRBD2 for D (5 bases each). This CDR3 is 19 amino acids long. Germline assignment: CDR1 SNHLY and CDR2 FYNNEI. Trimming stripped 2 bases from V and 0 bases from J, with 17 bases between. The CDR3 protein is CASSESWPHGASGANVLTF. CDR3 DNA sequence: TGTGCCAGCAGTGAAAGCTGGCCCCACGGGGCCTCTGGGGCCAACGTCCTGACTTTC.

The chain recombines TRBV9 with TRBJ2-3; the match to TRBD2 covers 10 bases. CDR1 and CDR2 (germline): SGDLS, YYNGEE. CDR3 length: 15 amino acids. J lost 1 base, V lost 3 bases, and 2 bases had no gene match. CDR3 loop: CASSGTSGRTDTQYF. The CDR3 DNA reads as TGTGCCAGCAGCGGGACTAGCGGCCGCACAGATACGCAGTATTTT.

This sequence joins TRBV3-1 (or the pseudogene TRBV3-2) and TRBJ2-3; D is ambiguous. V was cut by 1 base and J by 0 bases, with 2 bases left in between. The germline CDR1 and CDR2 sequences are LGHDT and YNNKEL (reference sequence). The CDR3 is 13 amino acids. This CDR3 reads CASSQVSTDTQYF. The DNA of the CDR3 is TGTGCCAGCAGCCAAGTGAGCACAGATACGCAGTATTTT.

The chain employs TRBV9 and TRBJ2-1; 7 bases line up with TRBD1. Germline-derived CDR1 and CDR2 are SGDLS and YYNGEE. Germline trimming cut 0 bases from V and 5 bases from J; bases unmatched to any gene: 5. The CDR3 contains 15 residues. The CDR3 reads CASSVEAGGNNEQFF. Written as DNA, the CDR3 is TGTGCCAGCAGCGTAGAGGCAGGGGGAAACAATGAGCAGTTCTTC.

The CDR3 protein is CASSPRGAGYITDTQYF. CDR3 nucleotide sequence: TGTGCCAGCTCACCCCGAGGGGCGGGGTATATCACAGATACGCAGTATTTT. This chain joins TRBV27 and TRBJ2-3; a weak D match, TRBD2 (6 bases). Germline CDR1 and CDR2: MNHEY and SMNVEV (reference sequence). There are 17 residues in the CDR3. The ends were cut back, 8 bases at V and 2 bases at J, with 23 bases in the middle.

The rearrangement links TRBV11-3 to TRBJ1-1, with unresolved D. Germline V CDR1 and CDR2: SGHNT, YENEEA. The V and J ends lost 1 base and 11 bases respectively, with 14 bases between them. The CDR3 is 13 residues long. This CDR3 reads CASSLGPQSRAFF. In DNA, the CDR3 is TGTGCCAGCAGCTTAGGCCCTCAGTCGCGGGCTTTCTTT.

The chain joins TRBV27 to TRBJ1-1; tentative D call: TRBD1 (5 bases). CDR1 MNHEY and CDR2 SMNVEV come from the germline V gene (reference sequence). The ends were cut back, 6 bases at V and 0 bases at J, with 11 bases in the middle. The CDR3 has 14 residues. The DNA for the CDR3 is TGTGCCAGCAGCACGGGACGGATGAACACTGAAGCTTTCTTT. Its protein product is CASSTGRMNTEAFF.

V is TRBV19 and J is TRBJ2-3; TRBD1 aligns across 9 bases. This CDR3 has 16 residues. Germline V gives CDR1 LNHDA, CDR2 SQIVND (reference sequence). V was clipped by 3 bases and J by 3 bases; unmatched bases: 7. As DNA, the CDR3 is TGTGCCAGTAGTATTACGGGACAGGGAGTGACAGATACGCAGTATTTT. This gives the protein CASSITGQGVTDTQYF.

The CDR3 region is CASSILWTGEGKPQHF. The CDR3 DNA sequence: TGTGCCAGTAGTATCCTCTGGACAGGGGAGGGAAAGCCCCAGCATTTT. The gene calls are TRBV19 and TRBJ1-5; 9 nucleotides align to TRBD1. The CDR3 totals 16 residues. Losses at the gene ends were 3 bases for V and 8 bases for J; bases not matched to a gene: 11. Per germline, CDR1 LNHDA and CDR2 SQIVND (reference sequence).

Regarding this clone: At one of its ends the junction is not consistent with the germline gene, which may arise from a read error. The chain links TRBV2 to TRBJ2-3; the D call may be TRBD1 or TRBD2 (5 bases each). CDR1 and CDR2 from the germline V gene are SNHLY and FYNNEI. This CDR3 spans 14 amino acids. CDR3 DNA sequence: TGTGCCAGCAGTTCGAGTCGGGGCACCGTCACAGAGTTCTTT. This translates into CASSSSRGTVTEFF.

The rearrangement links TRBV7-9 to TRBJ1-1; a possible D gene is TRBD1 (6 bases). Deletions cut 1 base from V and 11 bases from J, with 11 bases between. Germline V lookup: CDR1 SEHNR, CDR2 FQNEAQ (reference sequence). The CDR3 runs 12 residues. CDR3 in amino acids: CASSLGAGAAFF. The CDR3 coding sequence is TGTGCCAGCAGCTTAGGGGCGGGGGCGGCTTTCTTT.

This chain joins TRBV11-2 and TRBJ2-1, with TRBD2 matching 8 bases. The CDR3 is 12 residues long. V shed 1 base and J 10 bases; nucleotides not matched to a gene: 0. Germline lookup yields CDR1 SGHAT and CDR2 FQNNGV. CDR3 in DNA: TGTGCCAGCAGCTTAGCGGGGGGGGAGCAGTTCTTC. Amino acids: CASSLAGGEQFF. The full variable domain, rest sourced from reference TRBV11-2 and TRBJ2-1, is EAGVAQSPRYKIIEKRQSVAFWCNPISGHATLYWYQQILGQGPKLLIQFQNNGVVDDSQLPKDRFSAERLKGVDSTLKIQPAKLEDSAVYLCASSLAGGEQFFGPGTRLTVL.

CDR3 bases: TGTGCCAGTAGTATATCACACACCTCGTCCGCCGGGGAGCTGTTTTTT. Amino acids: CASSISHTSSAGELFF. This chain uses TRBV19 with TRBJ2-2; D ambiguous. This CDR3 comprises 16 residues. V shed 2 bases and J shed 6 bases, with 16 bases lying between them. Germline V gives CDR1 LNHDA, CDR2 SQIVND (reference sequence).

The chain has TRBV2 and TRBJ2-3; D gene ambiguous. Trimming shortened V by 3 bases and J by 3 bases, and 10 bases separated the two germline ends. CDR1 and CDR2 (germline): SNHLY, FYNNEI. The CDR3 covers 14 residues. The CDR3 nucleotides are TGTGCCAGCAGTGACAGGTTTATGACAGATACGCAGTATTTT. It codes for CASSDRFMTDTQYF.

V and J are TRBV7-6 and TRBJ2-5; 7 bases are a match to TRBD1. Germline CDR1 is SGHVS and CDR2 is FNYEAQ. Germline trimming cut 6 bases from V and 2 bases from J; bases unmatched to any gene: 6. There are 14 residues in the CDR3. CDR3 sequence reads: CASRLDRTQETQYF. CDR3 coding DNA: TGTGCCAGCAGGTTGGACAGGACTCAAGAGACCCAGTACTTC.

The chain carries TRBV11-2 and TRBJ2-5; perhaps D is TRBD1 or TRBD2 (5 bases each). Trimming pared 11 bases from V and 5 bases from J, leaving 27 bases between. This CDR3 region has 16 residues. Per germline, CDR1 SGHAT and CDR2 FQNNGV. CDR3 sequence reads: CAASIGRVGWGETQYF. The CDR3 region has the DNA TGTGCCGCCAGCATAGGTCGCGTAGGGTGGGGGGAGACCCAGTACTTC.

The CDR3 coding sequence is TGTGCCAGCAGTCCTTCACCAACTAATGAAAAACTGTTTTTT. Protein sequence: CASSPSPTNEKLFF. The rearrangement links TRBV6-5 to TRBJ1-4; D is undetermined. This CDR3 is 14 amino acids long. Trimming left V 5 bases short and J 0 bases short, with 7 bases between. CDR1 and CDR2 from the germline V gene are MNHEY and SVGAGI.